Each of the 21 T cell receptor beta chains below was sequenced from the same sample in a study of tissue T cells after allogeneic stem cell transplantation. Described time point: mouse harvest day 14 after allogeneic transplant. Each mouse received 10^7 T-cell-depleted marrow cells plus 10^6 splenic CD5+ T cells by tail vein. Profiling relied on immunoSEQ multiplex PCR, and the TCRdb table lists in-frame clones only, not all of them. This table holds thousands of clones, less than 35% found once. Sequenced sample: skin. The receptor set was obtained from a female BALB/c mouse given C57BL/6 T cells with graft-versus-host disease after an allogeneic hematopoietic cell transplant.

A note on this clone: Gene names are the mouse ones. The CDR3 extends 1 residue past the end of the read, so its final part is completed from the germline J gene. This chain connects TRBV13-1 to TRBJ1-1; 7 bases match TRBD1. The CDR3 runs to 13 residues. In germline, CDR1 is NSHNY, CDR2 SYGAGN. V was pared by 2 bases and J by 3 bases, with 1 base of the junction left unmatched. The CDR3 region is CASSDRGYTEVFF. Incomplete CDR3 DNA: TGTGCCAGCAGTGACAGGGGGTACACAGAAGTCTTC.

This clone is medium-sized (0.01 to 0.1%) in the sample. Mouse gene names and germline throughout. The read comes to an end 1 residue before the CDR3 does, leaving the germline J gene to fill in the end. This sequence joins TRBV3 and TRBJ1-1; D remains ambiguous. CDR3 length: 11 amino acids. With 5 bases removed from V and 3 bases from J, the gap between germline ends came to 4 bases. CDR1 and CDR2 (germline): SNHLY, FYNGKV (reference sequence). The CDR3 here is CASSLHTEVFF. CDR3 bases read: TGTGCCAGCAGCCTCCACACAGAAGTCTTC.

This clone is judged medium-sized. Germline and genes here are mouse. The read ends 1 residue early relative to the CDR3; the germline J gene fills the gap. The chain employs TRBV23 and TRBJ1-5; the table's D call of TRBD1 was not tested on the DNA. This CDR3 region has 13 residues. Germline V gene lookup returns CDR1 KGHTA and CDR2 FQNQQP. The chain's CDR3 is CSSSRDRNQAPLF. The sequenced CDR3 bases are TGCTCCAGCAGTCGGGACAGGAACCAGGCTCCGCTT.

Worth noting for this clone: Gene names refer to mouse genes. The observed sequence ends 1 residue before the CDR3 terminus, with the missing tail filled in from the germline J gene. The chain recombines TRBV26 with TRBJ1-1, with D possibly TRBD1 on 6 matching bases. V was pared by 4 bases and J by 3 bases, with 9 bases between. The CDR3 has 13 amino acids. The germline V gene has CDR1 KGHPV and CDR2 FQNQEV (reference sequence). The part of the CDR3 DNA that was read is TGTGCCAGCAGTCCCCGACAGGACACAGAAGTCTTC. Translating gives CASSPRQDTEVF. The whole CDR3 region reads CASSPRQDTEVFF. The full variable domain, completed using reference TRBV26 and TRBJ1-1, is NSKVIQTPRYLVKGQGQKAKMRCIPEKGHPVVFWYQQNKNNEFKFLINFQNQEVLQQIDMTEKRFSAECPSNSPCSLEIQSSEAGDSALYLCASSPRQDTEVFFGKGTRLTVV.

In regard to this clone: Gene names and germline refer to mouse. Coverage ceases 1 residue before the CDR3 finishes, and the germline J gene fills in the end. The chain combines TRBV26 with TRBJ2-7, with TRBD1 as a possible D gene (5 bases). The CDR3 covers 14 residues. In germline, CDR1 is KGHPV, CDR2 FQNQEV (reference sequence). Trimming left V 0 bases short and J 7 bases short, with 13 bases between. The CDR3 loop is CASSLSRQGGEQYF. The sequenced CDR3 bases are TGTGCCAGCAGTCTGTCGAGGCAGGGAGGGGAACAGTAC.

On this clone itself: These gene names are mouse names. The read terminates 1 residue before the CDR3 end, so the remaining end is supplied by the germline J gene. The V gene is TRBV3, the J gene TRBJ1-4; D is possibly TRBD1 (6 bases). Germline CDR1 and CDR2: SNHLY and FYNGKV (reference sequence). The CDR3 is made up of 14 amino acids. V was trimmed by 5 bases and J by 3 bases, leaving 10 bases between them. The covered CDR3 bases are TGTGCCAGCAGCCTACAGGGAACCAACGAAAGATTATTT. Translated: CASSLQGTNERLF. In full, the CDR3 reads CASSLQGTNERLFF.

Judged by abundance, this clone is medium-sized. The gene symbols are mouse symbols. The CDR3 goes on 1 residue after the read ends, and that part is filled in from the germline J gene. The rearrangement uses TRBV12-2 and TRBJ1-3; perhaps TRBD1 as D (5 bases). The CDR3 contains 15 residues. The V gene lost 0 bases and the J gene lost 0 bases, with 8 bases spanning the gap. Germline CDR1 is SGHLS and CDR2 is HYDKME. Incomplete CDR3 DNA: TGTGCCAGCTCTCTCGGGGGGAATTCTGGAAATACGCTCTAT. Amino acid sequence: CASSLGGNSGNTLY. The entire CDR3 sequence reads CASSLGGNSGNTLYF.

In its sample, this clone ranks as medium-sized. Genes here carry mouse names. The read gets to within 1 residue of the CDR3 end, and the germline J gene fills in the rest. The chain has TRBV15 and TRBJ2-1; D is unclear. This CDR3 region has 15 residues. The V and J ends lost 0 bases and 0 bases respectively, with 6 bases between them. The germline V gene encodes CDR1 SGHND and CDR2 FRSKSL. The covered CDR3 bases are TGTGCCAGCAGTTTAGCAGGGTTTAACTATGCTGAGCAGTTC. Its protein is CASSLAGFNYAEQF. The CDR3 in its entirety is CASSLAGFNYAEQFF.

With respect to this clone: The gene names here belong to mouse. Read coverage stops 1 residue before the CDR3 terminus; the germline J gene supplies the remainder. V gene TRBV3 combines with J gene TRBJ2-7; D is possibly TRBD2 (7 bases). The V and J ends lost 2 bases and 0 bases respectively, with 11 bases between them. Looked up from germline, CDR1 is SNHLY and CDR2 is FYNGKV (reference sequence). This CDR3 region has 15 residues. The CDR3 region is CASSLRGGVSYEQYF. CDR3 DNA, as far as it was read: TGTGCCAGCAGCTTAAGGGGGGGGGTCTCCTATGAACAGTAC.

This clone is hyperexpanded by share. Each gene name is a mouse one. The DNA ends 1 residue before the CDR3 does, and the rest of the CDR3 is filled in from the germline J gene. This chain joins TRBV19 and TRBJ1-5; 7 bases are a match to TRBD1. V dropped 3 bases and J dropped 1; count of bases not matched to a gene: 4. Germline CDR1 FNHDT, CDR2 SITEND (reference sequence). This CDR3 contains 15 residues. CDR3 sequence reads: CASSTPGQNNQAPLF. The part of the CDR3 DNA that was read is TGTGCCAGCAGTACCCCGGGACAGAACAACCAGGCTCCGCTT.

This clone turned up a few times. These gene names are mouse names. Read coverage stops 1 residue before the CDR3 terminus; the germline J gene supplies the remainder. The chain is built from TRBV23 and TRBJ1-4; TRBD1, the table's D call, was not compared with the DNA. The CDR3 covers 16 residues. The germline V gene has CDR1 KGHTA and CDR2 FQNQQP. The sequenced CDR3 bases are TGCTCCAGCAGTCAATCGGGGCAGGGGGCCAACGAAAGATTATTT. This encodes CSSSQSGQGANERLF. The full CDR3 protein is CSSSQSGQGANERLFF. The whole variable domain, remainder taken from reference TRBV23 and TRBJ1-4, is DAAVTQKPRYLIKMKGQEAEMKCIPEKGHTAVFWYQQKQSKELKFLIYFQNQQPLDQIDMVKERFSAVCPSSSLCSLGIRTCEAEDSALYLCSSSQSGQGANERLFFGHGTKLSVL.

Judged by abundance, this clone is medium-sized. Germline and genes: mouse. The CDR3 end is not reached by the read, which stops 1 residue before it; the germline J gene fills it in. The chain recombines TRBV3 with TRBJ2-1, with 9 bases that match TRBD2. The V gene's germline CDR1 is SNHLY and CDR2 FYNGKV (reference sequence). The CDR3 is made up of 14 amino acids. V shed 0 bases and J 8 bases; nucleotides not matched to a gene: 2. CDR3 DNA (partial): TGTGCCAGCAGCTTAGCGCTGGGGGGGTCTGAGCAGTTC. Translated, it gives CASSLALGGSEQF. The full CDR3 sequence reads CASSLALGGSEQFF.

Notes on this clone: Mouse germline and gene names are used. The read ends 1 residue shy of where the CDR3 ends; the end is completed using the germline J gene. The rearrangement uses TRBV16 and TRBJ2-1; 8 bases line up with TRBD2. The CDR3 extends over 15 amino acids. The V segment lost 6 bases and the J segment 2 bases; nucleotides outside the gene matches: 6. Germline lookup yields CDR1 SGHSA and CDR2 FRNQAP. CDR3 DNA, as far as it was read: TGTGCAAGCAGGTTGGGGGGGGCGGACTATGCTGAGCAGTTC. It encodes CASRLGGADYAEQF. The complete CDR3 reads CASRLGGADYAEQFF.

On this clone itself: The gene names here belong to mouse. CDR3 DNA, as far as it was read: TGTGCCAGCAAAAAGGACAGGGGAGACACCCAGTAC. The encoded protein is CASKKDRGDTQY. The complete CDR3 protein is CASKKDRGDTQYF. The chain is built from TRBV13-1 and TRBJ2-5; 9 nucleotides match TRBD1. The CDR3 end falls 1 residue outside the read, so it is completed with the germline J gene. The CDR3 is made up of 13 amino acids. The V and J ends lost 6 bases and 5 bases, in that order; junction bases with no gene match: 4. CDR1 and CDR2 from the germline V gene are NSHNY and SYGAGN.

This clone turned up a few times. Any gene name here is a mouse gene name. The CDR3 end is not reached by the read, which stops 1 residue before it; the germline J gene fills it in. The chain carries TRBV26 and TRBJ1-6, with a tentative D call TRBD1 (6 bases). TRBJ1-6 is known as an ORF, though its function is uncertain. Trimming stripped 5 bases from V and 0 bases from J, with 11 bases between. Germline assignment: CDR1 KGHPV and CDR2 FQNQEV (reference sequence). This CDR3 is built from 16 residues. The CDR3 bases that were read are TGTGCCAGCAGTTCTACAGGGAGTTCCTATAATTCGCCCCTCTAC. Encoded protein: CASSSTGSSYNSPLY. The entire CDR3 is CASSSTGSSYNSPLYF.

With respect to this clone: Genes and germline are mouse. The read ends 1 residue before the CDR3 terminus; that terminus is restored from the germline J gene. J is TRBJ1-2 and V is TRBV26; D remains ambiguous. This CDR3 is 13 amino acids long. CDR1 KGHPV and CDR2 FQNQEV come from the germline V gene (reference sequence). V lost 6 bases, J lost 0 bases, and 8 bases lay in between. The CDR3 reads CASSPDSNSDYTF. The part of the CDR3 DNA that was read is TGTGCCAGCAGCCCTGACTCAAACTCCGACTACACC.

On this clone itself: Gene labels here are mouse ones. The CDR3 end is not reached by the read, which stops 1 residue before it; the germline J gene fills it in. The J gene is TRBJ2-4, the V gene TRBV12-1; D is perhaps TRBD1 (6 bases). The CDR3 is 14 amino acids. The germline gives CDR1 SGHSN, CDR2 HYEKVE. Deletions cut 3 bases from V and 2 bases from J, with 11 bases between. Here the CDR3 reads CASSVGQFQNTLYF. The part of the CDR3 DNA that was read is TGTGCCAGCTCTGTGGGACAATTTCAAAACACCTTGTAC.

Remarks on this clone: The genes are named according to mouse. The read gets to within 1 residue of the CDR3 end, and the germline J gene fills in the rest. The J gene is TRBJ2-4, the V gene TRBV2; possibly TRBD2 for D (6 bases). The CDR3 loop spans 14 amino acids. V lost 1 base, J lost 5 bases, and 10 bases lay in between. CDR1 is LGHNA, CDR2 YSYQKL, per germline. The covered CDR3 bases are TGTGCCAGCAGCCAAGGACTGGTGCTAAACACCTTGTAC. Encoded protein: CASSQGLVLNTLY. The whole CDR3 protein reads CASSQGLVLNTLYF.

Notes on this clone: Genes and germline come from the mouse. The read ends 1 residue shy of where the CDR3 ends; the end is completed using the germline J gene. The V call is TRBV16, the J call TRBJ1-1; D call uncertain. The CDR3 is made up of 13 amino acids. Germline V lookup: CDR1 SGHSA, CDR2 FRNQAP. Trimming took 1 base from V and 1 from J, leaving 4 bases between them. Partial CDR3 DNA: TGTGCAAGCAGCTTAGGGGCGAACACAGAAGTCTTC. Its protein is CASSLGANTEVF. The complete CDR3 reads CASSLGANTEVFF.

With respect to this clone: Any gene name here is a mouse gene name. With the read ending 1 residue before the CDR3 end, the germline J gene is used to fill in that end. The chain carries TRBV23 and TRBJ2-5. The CDR3 runs 14 residues. In germline, CDR1 is KGHTA, CDR2 FQNQQP. CDR3 amino acids: CSSSPLWAEDTQYF. CDR3 DNA, as far as it was read: TGCTCCAGCAGTCCCCTTTGGGCTGAAGACACCCAGTAC.

By frequency in the sample, this clone is medium-sized. The genes are named according to mouse. The read halts 1 residue ahead of the CDR3 end, with the missing end drawn from the germline J gene. This chain connects TRBV26 to TRBJ1-5; 8 positions agree with TRBD1. CDR3 size: 14 residues. The germline V gene encodes CDR1 KGHPV and CDR2 FQNQEV (reference sequence). The junction had 6 bases not matched to a gene; V was cut back by 2 bases and J by 9 bases. The CDR3 bases that were read are TGTGCCAGCAGTCTGGGGACAGGAGGTCCGGCTCCGCTT. Its protein is CASSLGTGGPAPL. The entire CDR3 reads CASSLGTGGPAPLF.